This entry concerns a single T cell receptor (beta chain). This clonotype was observed at least ten times. It has no known antigen specificity. Base qualities are not recorded, but no much larger clone differs from it by a single base. This sample stems from a study of CD8+CD57+ T cells in acquired aplastic anemia listed by TCRdb under 2018. With regard to the full study: A mean of about 3.2 ug of DNA, ranging from roughly 0.17 to 30 ug, was extracted from sorted CD4+ and CD8+ cells. CD8+CD57+ expansion was defined as a frequency above the mean frequency observed in healthy subjects. General study outcomes and caveats: No significant difference in CD8+ Simpson's diversity was found between patients and healthy controls (P=0.060). Some 27 CD8+ CDR3 sequences were found in both patients and controls but appeared to be highly expressed in patients and within the immunodominant clones of the patients.

Expansion of CD8+CD57+ cells had been shown by flow cytometry in the patients chosen for sequencing. Every patient had a diagnosis of severe acquired aplastic anemia based on International Study of Aplastic Anemia and Agranulocytosis and Camitta criteria. Patients had received no therapy at the time of blood sampling. In the study, sorted CD4+ and CD8+ blood T cells from patients with severe aplastic anemia and from healthy subjects underwent deep sequencing of TCR repertoires. Patients were enrolled under clinicaltrials.gov protocols 00001620, 01623167, 00001397, 00071045, 00081523 and 00961064 in the USA. Ficoll-Paque density gradient centrifugation was used to isolate peripheral blood mononuclear cells. Before DNA was extracted, CD4+ and CD8+ T cells were sorted using either FACS or magnetic beads. Inclusive of the bounding cysteine and phenylalanine, the CDR3 is 15 residues long. The entry retains the CDR3 DNA only, 45 bases that are in frame from base 1. Looking up the germline V gene yields CDR1 SGHRS and CDR2 YFSETQ. V loses 5 bases, J loses 1 base, and the germline ends lie 15 bases apart.

Genomic DNA served as template for TCR beta VDJ combination and CDR3 sequence profiling. An Illumina HiSeq 2000 was the platform used for TCR repertoire sequencing. In the original analysis: TRBV/TRBJ rearrangement plots, CDR3 size and DJ length profiles, and Simpson's diversity index were used to evaluate the repertoires. The immunodominant clone was defined as the most abundant DNA sequence in deep sequencing data. CDR3 amino acid sequences were screened for sharing across subjects and were compared with published repertoires and the VDJdb database. TCRdb ran its own pipeline on the public reads, namely fastp trimming at Q25 and MiXCR clone calling, and kept in-frame beta chains. Entries that share a CDR3 protein sequence are merged under the most common genes and DNA. The V and J calls here are based on TCRdb, not the publication. The sample table contains about 58,000 distinct CDR3 sequences; only one count was recorded for just over 55% of them. Of the sample, roughly 15% is held by the ten largest clones.

Sequencing was carried out using sorted CD4+, CD8+, or CD8+CD57+ T cells (not recorded which) from PBMCs. Recombination joined TRBV5-1 with TRBJ1-1; no D gene can be assigned with confidence. The sequence derives from a human donor with aplastic anemia. The nucleotide sequence is TGCGCCAGCAGGGAAGAGTTACGCCCGAACACTGAAGCTTTCTTT. Translated, this gives CASREELRPNTEAFF. The CDR3, completed at both ends by the reference TRBV5-1 and TRBJ1-1 genes, gives the full variable domain KAGVTQTPRYLIKTRGQQVTLSCSPISGHRSVSWYQQTPGQGLQFLFEYFSETQRNKGNFPGRFSGRQFSNSRSEMNVSTLELGDSALYLCASREELRPNTEAFFGQGTRLTVV.